The 6 T cell receptor beta chains below all came from one sample that was sequenced in a study of T cell responses to AZD1222 COVID-19 vaccine. Sequenced by immunoSEQ multiplex PCR; TCRdb stores in-frame clones only, minus some. The data show 150,000 to 200,000 clones, roughly nine tenths seen once. Sample: peripheral blood, taken 28 days after the second AZD1222 dose. The source of these receptors is an adult who received the AZD1222 COVID-19 vaccine.

The rearrangement uses TRBV7-2 and TRBJ1-6; a weak D match, TRBD1 (6 bases). Germline V gene lookup returns CDR1 SGHTA and CDR2 FQGNSA. Trimming cost V 1 base and J 3 bases, with 10 bases left between them. CDR3 length equals 16 residues. The CDR3 DNA sequence: TGTGCCAGCAGCTTAGTGGGGGGCTTCTATAATTCACCCCTCCACTTT. Its protein product is CASSLVGGFYNSPLHF. Full variable domain (outside the CDR3, taken from reference TRBV7-2 and TRBJ1-6): GAGVSQSPSNKVTEKGKDVELRCDPISGHTALYWYRQSLGQGLEFLIYFQGNSAPDKSGLPSDRFSAERTGGSVSTLTIQRTQQEDSAVYLCASSLVGGFYNSPLHFGNGTRLTVT.

The chain has TRBV11-1 and TRBJ2-5; D might be TRBD2 (6 bases). The CDR3 totals 14 residues. The V and J ends lost 5 bases and 5 bases respectively, with 15 bases between them. Germline assignment: CDR1 SGHAT and CDR2 FQDESV (reference sequence). The CDR3, as DNA: TGTGCCAGCAGCACAAGAGGAGGGGAGGAGACCCAGTACTTC. It translates to CASSTRGGEETQYF.

CDR3 amino acids: CAIGQMGTEAFF. The CDR3 DNA is TGTGCCATCGGACAGATGGGGACTGAAGCTTTCTTT. The chain combines TRBV10-3 with TRBJ1-1, with D perhaps matching TRBD1 (6 bases). This CDR3 is built from 12 residues. Germline CDR1 ENHRY, CDR2 SYGVKD. Trimming stripped 8 bases from V and 5 bases from J, with 12 bases between.

This chain joins TRBV12-3 or TRBV12-4 and TRBJ2-3, with D perhaps matching TRBD1 (5 bases). V lost 6 bases and J 5 bases, leaving 9 bases between the germline ends. The CDR3 spans 12 residues. The CDR3 nucleotides are TGTGCCAGCAGCTCAAGGGGAGATACGCAGTATTTT. Protein sequence: CASSSRGDTQYF.

The chain combines TRBV7-8 with TRBJ1-2, with D possibly TRBD1 on 5 matching bases. Germline V lookup: CDR1 SGHVS, CDR2 FQNEAQ. The CDR3 is 17 amino acids. V was cut by 0 bases and J by 4 bases, with 18 bases left in between. CDR3 bases: TGTGCCAGCAGCTTAGCGAGTCCGGGACGGAGGACCTATGGCTACACCTTC. It codes for CASSLASPGRRTYGYTF.

The V and J genes are TRBV18 and TRBJ1-1, with TRBD1 identical over 7 bases. Germline values: CDR1 KGHSH, CDR2 LQKENI. This CDR3 spans 15 amino acids. V gave up 0 bases and J gave up 4 bases; unmatched junction bases: 5. The CDR3 is CASSPPDHRGTEAFF. The DNA for the CDR3 is TGTGCCAGCTCACCACCCGACCACAGGGGCACTGAAGCTTTCTTT.